This T cell receptor beta chain originates from a study of blood T cells in healthy people across ages. Study observations and caveats: Unsorted PBMCs ruled out conclusive naive versus antigen-experienced comparison.

The use of a sample-barcoded 5' primer and a J-beta primer mix characterized a second PCR of about 7 to 12 cycles. TCRdb re-called the 5' RACE reads through MiXCR, storing one row per CDR3 protein. In the table there are some 940,000 distinct CDR3 sequences, almost 30% of which are singletons. The CDR3 has 13 residues. The J segment lost 6 bases and the V segment lost 5 bases, leaving 3 bases of the junction unmatched. With regard to this clonotype: Its target is unknown.

This sample was also put to use in a study of T cells of mothers and their children.

V gene TRBV12-3 or TRBV12-4 combines with J gene TRBJ1-5; the match to TRBD1 covers 8 bases. The clonotype originates from a woman aged 40 to 49 in good health. What was sequenced was blood. The CDR3 DNA is TGTGCCAGCAGTCGGACAGGGTTTCAGCCCCAGCATTTT. Translation gives CASSRTGFQPQHF.